These 32 T cell receptor beta chains originate from one sample sequenced in a study of radiotherapy plus CTLA-4 blockade in lung cancer. Clones were sequenced by immunoSEQ multiplex PCR, and TCRdb holds only the in-frame ones, with some missing. The sample has approximately 95,000 clones; around 83% are singletons. The sample consisted of peripheral blood, taken from a patient treated with radiotherapy plus ipilimumab. Every receptor here comes from a human donor with non-small cell lung cancer who had a partial response to radiotherapy plus ipilimumab.

This clone is a singleton in its sample. The V call is TRBV5-5, the J call TRBJ2-7; TRBD2 matches 7 bases. CDR1 SGHKS and CDR2 YYEKEE come from the germline V gene (reference sequence). J was trimmed by 6 bases and V by 1 base; bases with no gene match: 1. The CDR3 is made up of 12 amino acids. The CDR3 nucleotides read TGTGCCAGCAGCTTGACGGGGGGCGAGCAGTACTTC. Protein sequence: CASSLTGGEQYF.

This chain links TRBV7-3 with TRBJ2-3, with 9 bases that match TRBD1. V lost 0 bases and J lost 4; bases outside the gene matches: 11. The germline CDR1 and CDR2 sequences are SGHTA and FQGTGA. CDR3 length: 18 amino acids. As DNA, the CDR3 is TGTGCCAGCAGCTTAACGGGGCGAGGGACAGGGTACCCAGATACGCAGTATTTT. This gives the protein CASSLTGRGTGYPDTQYF.

The chain combines TRBV18 with TRBJ2-7; 7 nucleotides align to TRBD1. The CDR3 spans 14 residues. Germline lookup yields CDR1 KGHSH and CDR2 LQKENI. With 6 bases clipped from V and 4 bases from J, the junction kept 9 bases outside the gene matches. This chain's CDR3 is CASSLRDSAYEQYF. CDR3 nucleotides: TGTGCCAGCTCTCTCCGGGACAGCGCTTACGAGCAGTACTTC.

The chain links TRBV7-2 to TRBJ2-6; 9 nucleotides match TRBD1. The germline CDR1 and CDR2 sequences are SGHTA and FQGNSA. CDR3 size: 18 residues. J gave up 0 bases and V 2 bases, and 5 bases lay outside the gene matches. Here the CDR3 DNA reads TGTGCCAGCAGCTTACGGACAGGGGAGGGCTCTGGGGCCAACGTCCTGACTTTC. It translates to CASSLRTGEGSGANVLTF.

In this sample, this clone turned up many times. The CDR3 sequence: CASSFGGGSYGYTF. DNA for the CDR3: TGTGCCAGCAGCTTCGGGGGTGGGAGCTATGGCTACACCTTC. V and J are TRBV7-8 and TRBJ1-2; tentatively, D is TRBD1 (5 bases). The germline V gene has CDR1 SGHVS and CDR2 FQNEAQ. Trimming left V 3 bases short and J 4 bases short, with 12 bases between. CDR3 size: 14 residues.

This chain links TRBV2 with TRBJ1-2, with unresolved D. Germline V gene data show CDR1 as SNHLY and CDR2 as FYNNEI. The CDR3 sequence is 13 residues long. V lost 2 bases and J 3 bases, leaving 7 bases between the germline ends. This CDR3 reads CASSENRDYGYTF. The CDR3 coding sequence is TGTGCCAGCAGTGAAAACAGAGACTATGGCTACACCTTC.

In DNA, the CDR3 is TGTGCCATCAGTGAAGGGACTAGCGGGAGGGGTGGCACAGATACGCAGTATTTT. Translation: CAISEGTSGRGGTDTQYF. V usage is TRBV10-3 and J usage is TRBJ2-3, with 16 nucleotides matching TRBD2. V dropped 3 bases and J dropped 1; count of bases not matched to a gene: 4. The CDR3 runs to 18 residues. Germline values: CDR1 ENHRY, CDR2 SYGVKD.

This chain connects TRBV7-9 to TRBJ2-1; 8 bases line up with TRBD2. The CDR3 runs 17 residues. From germline, CDR1 is SEHNR and CDR2 FQNEAQ (reference sequence). Trimming at V came to 5 bases and at J to 4 bases, leaving 13 bases not matched to a gene. The CDR3 region has the DNA TGTGCCAGCAGCCCCAAAACTCGACTAGCGCCTTACAATGAGCAGTTCTTC. This translates into CASSPKTRLAPYNEQFF.

The J gene is TRBJ2-1, the V gene TRBV20-1, with TRBD1 identical over 7 bases. The CDR3 spans 11 residues. Germline V lookup: CDR1 DFQATT, CDR2 SNEGSKA (reference sequence). The V segment lost 0 bases and the J segment 12 bases; nucleotides outside the gene matches: 2. The chain's CDR3 is CSARDNRGQFF. CDR3 sequence (DNA): TGCAGTGCTAGAGATAACAGGGGGCAGTTCTTC.

The chain joins TRBV4-1 to TRBJ1-6; perhaps TRBD1 as D (5 bases). CDR3 length: 16 amino acids. The V and J ends lost 4 bases and 6 bases respectively, with 16 bases between them. The germline V gene encodes CDR1 MGHRA and CDR2 YSYEKL. Here the CDR3 DNA reads TGCGCCAGCAGCCGACTCCCGGGACTATTTAATTCACCCCTCCACTTT. It codes for CASSRLPGLFNSPLHF.

CDR3 amino acids: CASSLEGGADEQYF. CDR3 DNA: TGTGCCAGCAGCTTAGAAGGGGGGGCCGACGAGCAGTACTTC. The J gene is TRBJ2-7, the V gene TRBV7-9; tentatively, D is TRBD2 (7 bases). The CDR3 has 14 amino acids. With 1 base removed from V and 5 bases from J, the gap between germline ends came to 12 bases. Germline V lookup: CDR1 SEHNR, CDR2 FQNEAQ (reference sequence).

The genes are TRBV11-2 and TRBJ2-5; D unclear. The assigned J gene may be wrong: the sequence end matches TRBJ2-7 better. The CDR3 has 12 residues. Germline V gene data show CDR1 as SGHAT and CDR2 as FQNNGV. CDR3 bases: TGTGCCAGCAGCTCCGTTATTAACGAGCAGTACTTC. Its protein is CASSSVINEQYF.

V gene TRBV27 combines with J gene TRBJ1-2; 9 bases line up with TRBD1. Germline trimming cut 4 bases from V and 4 bases from J; bases unmatched to any gene: 7. The germline gives CDR1 MNHEY, CDR2 SMNVEV (reference sequence). This CDR3 has 15 residues. The chain's CDR3 is CASSSGQGRVYGYTF. As DNA, the CDR3 is TGTGCCAGCAGTTCAGGACAGGGGAGGGTCTATGGCTACACCTTC.

The V call is TRBV5-4, the J call TRBJ2-1; TRBD2 matches at 14 bases. In germline, CDR1 is SGHNT, CDR2 YYREEE (reference sequence). After removal of 2 bases from V and 1 base from J, the junction contained 2 bases not matched to a gene. The CDR3 is 17 amino acids. CDR3 in amino acids: CASSFGTSGSSYNEQFF. CDR3 nucleotide sequence: TGTGCCAGCAGCTTTGGGACTAGCGGGAGTTCCTACAATGAGCAGTTCTTC.

This sequence joins TRBV2 and TRBJ2-5; D is unclear. The germline gives CDR1 SNHLY, CDR2 FYNNEI. V was trimmed by 2 bases and J by 2 bases, leaving 6 bases between them. The CDR3 contains 13 residues. The CDR3 region has the DNA TGTGCCAGCAGTGAAACCAGACAAGAGACCCAGTACTTC. This gives the protein CASSETRQETQYF.

V usage is TRBV11-2 and J usage is TRBJ2-7; TRBD2 might be the D (6 bases). Looked up from germline, CDR1 is SGHAT and CDR2 is FQNNGV. The CDR3 is 14 residues long. V lost 4 bases to trimming and J lost 3 bases, with 13 bases between them. CDR3 amino acids: CASSSRTGVYEQYF. DNA for the CDR3: TGTGCCAGCAGCTCCCGGACGGGGGTCTACGAGCAGTACTTC.

The chain combines TRBV6-1 with TRBJ1-1; 7 bases align to TRBD1. This CDR3 has 14 residues. Germline-derived CDR1 and CDR2 are MNHNS and SASEGT. With 4 bases clipped from V and 7 bases from J, the junction kept 9 bases outside the gene matches. The CDR3 here is CASSVRDSDREAFF. As DNA, the CDR3 is TGTGCCAGCAGTGTCCGGGACAGTGACCGTGAAGCTTTCTTT.

The chain carries TRBV19 and TRBJ1-2; 9 bases align to TRBD1. Germline V lookup: CDR1 LNHDA, CDR2 SQIVND (reference sequence). This CDR3 has 13 residues. V lost 5 bases and J lost 8; bases outside the gene matches: 6. The CDR3 DNA reads TGTGCCAGTAGTTGGGACAGGGCGAGAGGCTACACCTTC. Translation: CASSWDRARGYTF.

This clone occurred a few times. The chain combines TRBV9 with TRBJ1-1; D is ambiguous. Germline CDR1 reads SGDLS; CDR2 reads YYNGEE. The ends were cut back, 0 bases at V and 0 bases at J, with 3 bases in the middle. CDR3 size: 13 residues. CDR3: CASSVALNTEAFF. CDR3 nucleotides: TGTGCCAGCAGCGTAGCATTGAACACTGAAGCTTTCTTT.

This clone was recorded only once. The chain uses TRBV29-1 and TRBJ2-1; D not resolved. This CDR3 region has 11 residues. The V gene lost 3 bases and the J gene lost 6 bases, with 6 bases spanning the gap. CDR1 is SQVTM, CDR2 ANQGSEA, per germline. The CDR3 DNA reads TGCAGCGTTGACTCAGTCAATGAGCAGTTCTTC. As protein: CSVDSVNEQFF.

This sequence joins TRBV7-9 and TRBJ1-1; D remains unclear. Looked up from germline, CDR1 is SEHNR and CDR2 is FQNEAQ (reference sequence). V was pared by 1 base and J by 4 bases, with 4 bases between. The CDR3 is 12 residues long. CDR3 amino acids: CASSLGLTEAFF. The CDR3 nucleotides read TGTGCCAGCAGCTTAGGTCTCACTGAAGCTTTCTTT.

The gene calls are TRBV7-9 and TRBJ2-2; 9 bases are a match to TRBD2. Germline CDR1 is SEHNR and CDR2 is FQNEAQ (reference sequence). This CDR3 has 16 residues. V dropped 1 base and J dropped 4; count of bases not matched to a gene: 4. CDR3 sequence reads: CASSLVSGSLTGELFF. In DNA form, the CDR3 reads TGTGCCAGCAGCTTAGTTAGCGGGAGTCTCACCGGGGAGCTGTTTTTT.

The chain combines TRBV7-2 with TRBJ2-5; D uncertain. Trimming removed 3 bases at V and 4 bases at J, with 9 bases between. The length of the CDR3 is 13 residues. In germline, CDR1 is SGHTA, CDR2 FQGNSA. The CDR3: CASSLGYRETQYF. The CDR3 DNA reads TGTGCCAGCAGCTTGGGCTATCGAGAGACCCAGTACTTC.

This chain links TRBV15 with TRBJ2-3; a possible D gene is TRBD2 (5 bases). The germline gives CDR1 LNHNV, CDR2 YYDKDF (reference sequence). Trimming cost V 3 bases and J 3 bases, with 13 bases left between them. CDR3 length: 15 amino acids. The CDR3 sequence is CATSRRRDMTDTQYF. CDR3 nucleotide sequence: TGTGCCACCAGCAGGAGACGGGATATGACAGATACGCAGTATTTT.

The gene calls are TRBV11-2 and TRBJ1-2, with a tentative D call TRBD1 (5 bases). The CDR3 loop spans 16 amino acids. V was pared by 5 bases and J by 0 bases, with 16 bases between. The germline CDR1 and CDR2 sequences are SGHAT and FQNNGV. CDR3 sequence: CASSPPRQIANYGYTF. CDR3 nucleotides: TGTGCCAGCAGCCCCCCGAGACAGATAGCTAACTATGGCTACACCTTC.

The gene calls are TRBV29-1 and TRBJ2-3, with 10 bases matching TRBD2. The V segment lost 7 bases and the J segment 6 bases; nucleotides outside the gene matches: 4. CDR1 and CDR2 from the germline V gene are SQVTM and ANQGSEA. The CDR3 covers 12 residues. The CDR3 here is CSDLAGADTQYF. In DNA, the CDR3 is TGCAGCGACCTAGCGGGAGCGGATACGCAGTATTTT.

V and J are TRBV9 and TRBJ2-7; 9 bases agree with TRBD2. CDR1 and CDR2 (germline): SGDLS, YYNGEE. CDR3 length: 20 residues. V was clipped by 0 bases and J by 5 bases; unmatched bases: 21. The DNA of the CDR3 is TGTGCCAGCAGCGTAGGAAGGGGACTGAATGGATGGCGGGAGGGGGACGAGCAGTACTTC. Its translation: CASSVGRGLNGWREGDEQYF.

The table lists this clone with a count of one. V usage is TRBV29-1 and J usage is TRBJ1-1; no clear D gene. The length of the CDR3 is 13 residues. Trimming removed 8 bases at V and 3 bases at J, with 16 bases between. Germline values: CDR1 SQVTM, CDR2 ANQGSEA. CDR3 nucleotide sequence: TGCAGCTTCCAAGTGACCCGGGACACTGAAGCTTTCTTT. Protein: CSFQVTRDTEAFF.

The chain combines TRBV19 with TRBJ2-7, with 8 bases matching TRBD2. CDR3 length: 15 amino acids. From germline, CDR1 is LNHDA and CDR2 SQIVND (reference sequence). J was trimmed by 0 bases and V by 1 base; bases with no gene match: 2. In nucleotides, the CDR3 is TGTGCCAGTAGTATAGTGGCGGGAGGCTCCTACGAGCAGTACTTC. It encodes CASSIVAGGSYEQYF.

The rearrangement uses TRBV13 and TRBJ1-4; D possibly corresponds to TRBD1 (6 bases). Germline values: CDR1 PRHDT, CDR2 FYEKMQ (reference sequence). The CDR3 extends over 13 amino acids. With 5 bases removed from V and 8 bases from J, the gap between germline ends came to 12 bases. The DNA for the CDR3 is TGTGCCAGCAGCCCCGGGGGGCGGGAAAAACTGTTTTTT. This gives the protein CASSPGGREKLFF.

The rearrangement uses TRBV19 and TRBJ1-5; 7 bases agree with TRBD1. The CDR3 has 13 residues. V gave up 4 bases and J gave up 6 bases; unmatched junction bases: 3. Germline-derived CDR1 and CDR2 are LNHDA and SQIVND (reference sequence). The CDR3, as DNA: TGTGCCAGTAGTAGACAGGGCCGTCAGCCCCAGCATTTT. Its translation is CASSRQGRQPQHF.

The chain combines TRBV5-1 with TRBJ2-5; the match to TRBD2 covers 11 bases. The V segment lost 4 bases and the J segment 1 base; nucleotides outside the gene matches: 6. Germline V gene sequence: CDR1 SGHRS, CDR2 YFSETQ. The CDR3 is 16 amino acids. CDR3 DNA sequence: TGCGCCAGCAGCCAGGGGACTAGCGGAGCCCAAGAGACCCAGTACTTC. It translates to CASSQGTSGAQETQYF. The entire variable domain, with the rest obtained from reference TRBV5-1 and TRBJ2-5, is as follows: KAGVTQTPRYLIKTRGQQVTLSCSPISGHRSVSWYQQTPGQGLQFLFEYFSETQRNKGNFPGRFSGRQFSNSRSEMNVSTLELGDSALYLCASSQGTSGAQETQYFGPGTRLLVL.